The 11 T cell receptor beta chains presented below share a single source sample, sequenced in a study of CD8 T cells in Susac syndrome. The RNA, about 0.45 to 1 ug, was put through reverse transcription using random hexamers. Using its own MiXCR run on the immunoSEQ multiplex PCR reads, TCRdb lists one record per CDR3 protein. The sample carries 180,000 or so distinct CDR3 sequences, around 96% recorded once. Input material: CD4+ T cells from PBMCs. These receptors came from a human donor in good health.

V gene TRBV5-6 combines with J gene TRBJ2-1, with D maybe TRBD2 (5 bases). This CDR3 contains 13 residues. Looked up from germline, CDR1 is SGHDT and CDR2 is YYEEEE. V was trimmed by 0 bases and J by 6 bases, leaving 7 bases between them. DNA of the CDR3: TGTGCCAGCAGCTTGGCCGGGATCAATGAGCAGTTCTTC. This sequence encodes CASSLAGINEQFF.

This clonotype was recorded only once. The CDR3 protein is CASSVERSETQYF. For the CDR3, the DNA is TGTGCCAGCAGCGTAGAGAGGTCAGAGACCCAGTACTTC. This rearrangement joins TRBV9 to TRBJ2-5; D not certain. Germline-derived CDR1 and CDR2 are SGDLS and YYNGEE. This CDR3 has 13 residues. V lost 0 bases to trimming and J lost 4 bases, with 7 bases between them.

This sequence joins TRBV14 and TRBJ2-1; the match to TRBD2 covers 7 bases. This CDR3 region has 16 residues. The junction had 11 bases not matched to a gene; V was cut back by 3 bases and J by 6 bases. Germline V gives CDR1 SGHDN, CDR2 FVKESK. CDR3 DNA: TGTGCCAGCAGCCACCCCGGGACTATGCGGACCAATGAGCAGTTCTTC. Its translation is CASSHPGTMRTNEQFF.

With regard to this clonotype: One end of the junction varies from germline; a read error may be responsible. This chain uses TRBV2 with TRBJ2-1; TRBD2 might be the D (5 bases). The germline V gene encodes CDR1 SNHLY and CDR2 FYNNEI. This CDR3 contains 13 residues. CDR3 protein: CASTLAVYNEQFF. CDR3 in DNA: TGTGCCAGCACCCTAGCCGTTTACAATGAACAGTTCTTC.

The J gene is TRBJ1-5, the V gene TRBV7-2, with D unclear. The germline gives CDR1 SGHTA, CDR2 FQGNSA. Trimming cost V 2 bases and J 6 bases, with 5 bases left between them. The CDR3 loop spans 12 amino acids. In nucleotides, the CDR3 is TGTGCCAGCAGCTTACCGTCTCAGCCCCAGCATTTT. It yields the protein CASSLPSQPQHF.

The chain recombines TRBV4-2 with TRBJ2-3; 10 bases map to TRBD2. Trimming took 2 bases from V and 2 from J; bases not matched to a gene: 4. Germline CDR1 reads LGHNA; CDR2 reads YNFKEQ. The CDR3 totals 16 residues. The CDR3 is CASSQTGLADTDTQYF. The DNA of the CDR3 is TGTGCCAGCAGCCAAACCGGACTAGCGGACACAGATACGCAGTATTTT.

CDR3 region: CASSHGTPNEQFF. CDR3 in DNA: TGCGCCAGCAGTCATGGGACCCCAAATGAGCAGTTCTTC. The chain recombines TRBV23-1 with TRBJ2-1; D may correspond to TRBD1 or TRBD2 (5 bases each). TRBV23-1 is an ORF for which the function is uncertain. The germline V and J ends were trimmed by 3 bases and 7 bases, with 10 bases remaining between them. The CDR3 loop spans 13 amino acids.

V is TRBV29-1 and J is TRBJ2-1; no reliable D call. This CDR3 has 13 residues. Trimming removed 0 bases at V and 6 bases at J, with 9 bases between. Germline V gene lookup returns CDR1 SQVTM and CDR2 ANQGSEA. CDR3 sequence: CSVEDLRANEQFF. CDR3 nucleotides: TGCAGCGTTGAAGATCTTCGGGCCAATGAGCAGTTCTTC.

The V call is TRBV20-1, the J call TRBJ2-7, with D perhaps matching TRBD1 (6 bases). Germline CDR1 is DFQATT and CDR2 is SNEGSKA (reference sequence). There are 12 residues in the CDR3. V was pared by 6 bases and J by 3 bases, with 12 bases between. In DNA form, the CDR3 reads TGCAGTGCAGTACAGGGAAGCTACGAGCAGTACTTC. It specifies CSAVQGSYEQYF.

This chain links TRBV20-1 with TRBJ2-1; TRBD2 might be the D (5 bases). The CDR3 has 15 amino acids. Per the germline V gene, CDR1 is DFQATT and CDR2 is SNEGSKA (reference sequence). The V end was cut by 4 bases, the J end by 5 bases, with 18 bases between. For the CDR3, the DNA is TGCAGTGCTATAAGGGAGTCTAGGAAGAACAATGAGCAGTTCTTC. Protein product: CSAIRESRKNNEQFF.

The rearrangement joins TRBV7-3 to TRBJ2-1; 10 positions match TRBD1. Germline CDR1 is SGHTA and CDR2 is FQGTGA. This CDR3 comprises 16 residues. Trimming removed 5 bases from V and 4 bases from J; junction bases left unmatched: 8. The CDR3 here is CASSPTGTGVYNEQFF. In DNA, the CDR3 is TGTGCCAGCAGCCCGACCGGGACAGGGGTTTACAATGAGCAGTTCTTC.